This T cell receptor (beta chain) originates from a study of PD-L1 blockade in urothelial cancer. CDR1 MNHEY and CDR2 SMNVEV come from the germline V gene (reference sequence). This CDR3 is built from 16 residues. Between the trimmed V and J ends, which lost 6 bases and 3 bases, there was a span of 21 bases. Time point of the sample: pretreatment peripheral blood. This clone has just one count. Synthetically made TCR analog templates were put into each PCR as spikes. The protocol was immunoSEQ multiplex PCR, while the TCRdb copy is restricted to in-frame clones and leaves out a portion. In the table there are about 56,000 clones, 85% to 90% of which are singletons.

The receptor comes from a man in his 70s with urothelial cancer. The sample consisted of PBMCs, taken around atezolizumab (anti-PD-L1) treatment. The rearrangement joins TRBV27 to TRBJ2-7, with D tentatively TRBD1 (5 bases). CDR3 sequence (DNA): TGTGCCAGCAGGGACACAGGAGACCGCCCCTACTACGAGCAGTACTTC. Encoded protein: CASRDTGDRPYYEQYF.